This T cell receptor beta chain derives from a study of blood T cell repertoires in COVID-19. Study as a whole: The United States, Italy and Spain provided the acute and convalescent COVID-19 samples. PBMCs, B-cell-depleted T cells, or T cells provided the cDNA or gDNA that made up the material.

In the original analysis: Reference gene primer amplification in the assay estimated nucleated cell counts. Repertoires were generated with immunoSEQ multiplex PCR, while TCRdb's copy carries only in-frame clones and drops some. V, J and clone size derive from that table, while D and trimming were established from the DNA sequence. In the table there are around 72,000 clones, roughly 88% of which are singletons. Germline V lookup: CDR1 SGHRS, CDR2 YFSETQ. V shed 4 bases and J shed 0 bases, with 17 bases lying between them. The length of the CDR3 is 16 residues. The sample was peripheral blood. This TCR derives from a man aged 45-65 years with acute or convalescent COVID-19. The chain combines TRBV5-1 with TRBJ2-7; possibly TRBD2 for D (7 bases). The DNA for the CDR3 is TGCGCCAGCAGCCCCCTCGGGGGGCGTAGCTCCTACGAGCAGTACTTC. As protein: CASSPLGGRSSYEQYF.